Listed here are 22 T cell receptor beta chains from one sample, sequenced in a study of blood T cells in healthy people across ages (dated by TCRdb to 2015 to 2017). Libraries were prepared through 5' RACE. TCRdb names Illumina HiSeq 2500 as the instrument used. A second PCR of roughly 6 to 11 cycles was run with a J-beta primer mix and a sample-barcoded 5' primer. TCRdb ran its own pipeline on the public reads, namely fastp trimming at Q25 and MiXCR clone calling, and kept in-frame beta chains. Rows matching on CDR3 protein sequence are summarized as one entry with the most common DNA and genes. This sample gives fewer than 1.5 million distinct CDR3 sequences in total; 42% of them show up just once. Jointly, the top ten make up 7.9% of the sample. The sequenced sample consisted of blood. These receptors were collected from a woman between 18 and 29 years old in good health.

This clonotype occurred a few times. The CDR3, as DNA: TGTGCCAGCAGTTATGACGGATCTTCCTACGAGCAGTACTTC. Translated, it gives CASSYDGSSYEQYF. The chain has TRBV6-6 and TRBJ2-7; D unclear. Germline CDR1 and CDR2: MNHNY and SVGAGI (reference sequence). The CDR3 has 14 residues. V lost 3 bases and J 1 base, leaving 10 bases between the germline ends.

The chain has TRBV29-1 and TRBJ1-2; tentative D call: TRBD1 (6 bases). There are 12 residues in the CDR3. Germline loops: CDR1 SQVTM, CDR2 ANQGSEA. V was cut by 4 bases and J by 3 bases, with 9 bases left in between. CDR3 sequence (DNA): TGCAGCGTTGGGACAGCCCACTATGGCTACACCTTC. Amino acid sequence: CSVGTAHYGYTF.

This clonotype was seen a few times. This chain uses TRBV6-1 with TRBJ2-1; D ambiguous. The CDR3 contains 19 residues. V was clipped by 5 bases and J by 8 bases, with 31 bases between them. Germline V gene lookup returns CDR1 MNHNS and CDR2 SASEGT. This CDR3 reads CASSKFFTNRAKNRDEQFF. As DNA, the CDR3 is TGTGCCAGCAGTAAATTTTTTACGAACCGGGCCAAGAACCGAGATGAGCAGTTCTTC.

The chain employs TRBV25-1 and TRBJ1-1; possible D gene TRBD1, 6 bases. The CDR3 sequence is 15 residues long. Germline V gives CDR1 MGHDK, CDR2 SYGVNS. V was shortened by 1 base and J by 4 bases, with 13 bases between the two germline ends. The CDR3: CASSESGALSTEAFF. The CDR3 DNA is TGTGCCAGCAGTGAATCAGGGGCGCTTAGCACTGAAGCTTTCTTT.

The J gene is TRBJ2-3, the V gene TRBV25-1; 10 bases line up with TRBD2. Losses at the gene ends were 4 bases for V and 4 bases for J; bases not matched to a gene: 8. The germline CDR1 and CDR2 sequences are MGHDK and SYGVNS. The CDR3 has 16 residues. CDR3 coding DNA: TGTGCCAGCAGTGCCGGGACTAGCGTTTTTCCAGATACGCAGTATTTT. Protein product: CASSAGTSVFPDTQYF.

CDR3 DNA: TGTGCCAGCTCACCTCAGACATCCTCCCAAGAGACCCAGTACTTC. This sequence encodes CASSPQTSSQETQYF. The J gene is TRBJ2-5, the V gene TRBV18, with D uncertain. V was trimmed by 3 bases and J by 1 base, leaving 12 bases between them. CDR1 and CDR2 (germline): KGHSH, LQKENI. This CDR3 has 15 amino acids.

This clonotype was detected only a few times. The chain links TRBV27 to TRBJ1-2; maybe TRBD1 (5 bases). V lost 2 bases and J 8 bases, leaving 12 bases between the germline ends. The CDR3 has 13 residues. Germline CDR1 and CDR2: MNHEY and SMNVEV (reference sequence). The CDR3 sequence is CASSLAGTAGYTF. In nucleotides, the CDR3 is TGTGCCAGCAGTTTAGCAGGGACGGCGGGCTACACCTTC.

This clonotype was recorded a few times. V and J are TRBV5-1 and TRBJ2-1; D remains ambiguous. The CDR3 is 14 amino acids. Trimming left V 0 bases short and J 2 bases short, with 6 bases between. Looked up from germline, CDR1 is SGHRS and CDR2 is YFSETQ. Written as DNA, the CDR3 is TGCGCCAGCAGCTTGGTTCTAGCCTACAATGAGCAGTTCTTC. Its protein product is CASSLVLAYNEQFF.

This clonotype was found many times. The chain is built from TRBV9 and TRBJ2-7, with unresolved D. The germline V gene has CDR1 SGDLS and CDR2 YYNGEE. The CDR3 loop spans 14 amino acids. Trimming shortened V by 7 bases and J by 3 bases, and 17 bases separated the two germline ends. The CDR3 protein is CASSVGQSSYEQYF. In DNA, the CDR3 is TGTGCCAGCTCAGTAGGGCAATCCAGCTACGAGCAGTACTTC.

This chain links TRBV4-2 with TRBJ2-2; 7 nucleotides line up with TRBD2. Germline loops: CDR1 LGHNA, CDR2 YNFKEQ. The CDR3 runs 17 residues. The trim removed 5 bases at V and 1 base at J, leaving 10 bases unmatched. CDR3 region: CASSERWGGENTGELFF. In nucleotides, the CDR3 is TGTGCCAGCAGCGAAAGATGGGGGGGGGAGAACACCGGGGAGCTGTTTTTT.

The sample holds a few counts of this clonotype. The V call is TRBV28, the J call TRBJ1-2; D might be TRBD1 (6 bases). The CDR3 runs to 13 residues. Trimming removed 7 bases at V and 4 bases at J, with 13 bases between. Germline lookup yields CDR1 MDHEN and CDR2 SYDVKM. CDR3 in DNA: TGTGCCAGCACCTTACAGGGTCCCTATGGCTACACCTTC. Its protein product is CASTLQGPYGYTF.

The J gene is TRBJ2-5, the V gene TRBV7-9; 7 bases agree with TRBD2. Germline assignment: CDR1 SEHNR and CDR2 FQNEAQ (reference sequence). This CDR3 region has 14 residues. The V and J ends lost 10 bases and 5 bases, in that order; junction bases with no gene match: 13. The CDR3 is CATHVSGDRETQYF. For the CDR3, the DNA is TGTGCCACGCACGTCAGCGGGGATAGGGAGACCCAGTACTTC.

The table lists this clonotype with a few counts. CDR3 in amino acids: CAISGGQTTNEKLFF. DNA of the CDR3: TGTGCCATCAGTGGCGGACAAACAACTAATGAAAAACTGTTTTTT. V usage is TRBV10-3 and J usage is TRBJ1-4; D perhaps matches TRBD1 (5 bases). CDR1 ENHRY and CDR2 SYGVKD come from the germline V gene. V shed 4 bases and J shed 0 bases, with 9 bases lying between them. The CDR3 has 15 amino acids.

This clonotype was counted a few times. The DNA of the CDR3 is TGCGCCAGCAGCTTATCACAGATCACAGATACGCAGTATTTT. Translating gives CASSLSQITDTQYF. This rearrangement joins TRBV5-1 to TRBJ2-3; D is uncertain. From germline, CDR1 is SGHRS and CDR2 YFSETQ. V lost 2 bases, J lost 2 bases, and 9 bases lay in between. This CDR3 is built from 14 residues.

A remark on this clonotype: At one boundary the junction diverges from the germline segment, which might be a read error. This chain joins TRBV6-1 and TRBJ1-2; D is undetermined. The CDR3 covers 15 residues. Germline assignment: CDR1 MNHNS and CDR2 SASEGT. The chain's CDR3 is CASSEASAMLYGYIF. DNA of the CDR3: TGTGCCAGCAGTGAAGCTTCCGCAATGCTCTATGGCTACATCTTC.

V gene TRBV6-6 combines with J gene TRBJ1-4; D gene ambiguous. CDR1 and CDR2 (germline): MNHNY, SVGAGI (reference sequence). Trimming removed 2 bases from V and 6 bases from J, with 10 bases in between. The CDR3 has 14 amino acids. The CDR3 loop is CASSYVSGDEKLFF. In nucleotides, the CDR3 is TGTGCCAGCAGTTACGTCAGTGGAGATGAAAAACTGTTTTTT.

Only a few counts were recorded for this clonotype. The chain recombines TRBV2 with TRBJ2-5, with 10 bases aligning to TRBD1. Germline assignment: CDR1 SNHLY and CDR2 FYNNEI. The J segment lost 2 bases and the V segment lost 5 bases, leaving 5 bases of the junction unmatched. CDR3 length: 15 amino acids. CDR3 region: CASSIDRGRQETQYF. CDR3 sequence (DNA): TGTGCCAGCAGTATAGACAGGGGGCGTCAAGAGACCCAGTACTTC. The complete variable domain, with remaining parts taken from reference TRBV2 and TRBJ2-5, reads EPEVTQTPSHQVTQMGQEVILRCVPISNHLYFYWYRQILGQKVEFLVSFYNNEISEKSEIFDDQFSVERPDGSNFTLKIRSTKLEDSAMYFCASSIDRGRQETQYFGPGTRLLVL.

This clonotype was picked up a small number of times. The rearrangement joins TRBV20-1 to TRBJ1-1; no firm D call. Germline CDR1 reads DFQATT; CDR2 reads SNEGSKA (reference sequence). V was cut by 4 bases and J by 0 bases, with 18 bases left in between. CDR3 length equals 16 residues. The CDR3 here is CSATLSGRLMNTEAFF. As DNA, the CDR3 is TGCAGTGCTACCCTGTCGGGCAGACTAATGAACACTGAAGCTTTCTTT.

As for this clonotype: At one of its ends the junction is not consistent with the germline gene, which may arise from a read error. The chain links TRBV4-2 to TRBJ2-6, with 12 bases aligning to TRBD1. The CDR3 loop spans 18 amino acids. Per germline, CDR1 LGHNA and CDR2 YNFKEQ. The CDR3 nucleotides read TGTGCCAGCAGCCCCTTCGGGACAGGGGGCTCTGGGACCAACGTCCTGACTTTC. Translation: CASSPFGTGGSGTNVLTF.

This clonotype was observed many times. The chain employs TRBV29-1 and TRBJ1-1, with 7 bases fitting TRBD1. CDR1 SQVTM and CDR2 ANQGSEA come from the germline V gene. The CDR3 spans 15 residues. The V gene end was trimmed by 7 bases and the J gene end by 4 bases; junction bases not matched to a gene: 15. CDR3 sequence (DNA): TGCAGCGCCTCCGGGACAGACGATGGTGGCACTGAAGCTTTCTTT. As protein: CSASGTDDGGTEAFF.

The genes are TRBV12-5 and TRBJ2-5, with a tentative D call TRBD1 (5 bases). Trimming took off 2 bases at V and 5 bases at J, with 15 bases between the two ends. CDR1 and CDR2 from the germline V gene are LGHNT and FRNRAP. The CDR3 spans 15 residues. The CDR3 protein is CASGLSPPQEETQYF. The CDR3 DNA sequence: TGTGCTAGTGGTTTGTCCCCCCCACAGGAGGAGACCCAGTACTTC.

The V call is TRBV29-1, the J call TRBJ1-2, with TRBD1 matching over 8 bases. V was clipped by 3 bases and J by 3 bases; unmatched bases: 6. CDR1 SQVTM and CDR2 ANQGSEA come from the germline V gene. This CDR3 spans 14 amino acids. CDR3 amino acids: CSVDADRAYYGYTF. The CDR3, as DNA: TGCAGCGTTGACGCGGACAGGGCTTACTATGGCTACACCTTC.